A selection of T cell receptor beta chains follows, all from one sample in a study of blood T cells in healthy people across ages. Each CDR3 protein is one row after TCRdb ran MiXCR on the 5' RACE reads. The sample lists over 600,000 distinct CDR3 sequences, roughly 46% occurring once. Material for sequencing was blood. These receptors all come from a man older than 75 in good health. Each CDR3 is given with its conserved first and last residue. A D gene is named only where the DNA matches it firmly. The size entry is marked missing in some rows and otherwise reads once, few, many or a size class.

D gene: .
clone size: few
V gene: TRBV15
J gene: TRBJ2-7
CDR3 DNA: TGTGCCACCAGCAGAGTAGAGGCAGGGAGTAACGAGCAGTACTTC
CDR3 protein: CATSRVEAGSNEQYF

D gene: TRBD2
clone size: .
V gene: TRBV5-5
J gene: TRBJ2-5
CDR3 DNA: TGTGCCACCGGACTAGCGGGAGCGTGGGAGCAGTACTTC
CDR3 protein: CATGLAGAWEQYF

D gene: .
clone size: .
V gene: TRBV6-2/TRBV6-3
J gene: TRBJ1-1
CDR3 DNA: TGTGCCAGCAAATCCAAGGACCTTAACACTGAAGCTTTCTTT
CDR3 protein: CASKSKDLNTEAFF

D gene: .
clone size: .
V gene: TRBV5-1
J gene: TRBJ2-7
CDR3 DNA: TGCGCCAGCAGCCCAATATCGAACGGGCAGGGCGAGCAGTACTTC
CDR3 protein: CASSPISNGQGEQYF

D gene: .
clone size: .
V gene: TRBV21-1
J gene: TRBJ1-2
CDR3 DNA: TGTGCCAGCAGCCCTCCGGACAGGCCTAACTATGGCTACACCTTC
CDR3 protein: CASSPPDRPNYGYTF

D gene: .
clone size: once
V gene: TRBV29-1
J gene: TRBJ2-2
CDR3 DNA: TGCAGCGTTGAACTTCCACCGTCTAACACCGGGGAGCTGTTTTTT
CDR3 protein: CSVELPPSNTGELFF

D gene: .
clone size: .
V gene: TRBV29-1
J gene: TRBJ2-7
CDR3 DNA: TGCAGCGTTATGGACTCCTCTTCCGAGCAGTACTTC
CDR3 protein: CSVMDSSSEQYF

D gene: .
clone size: .
V gene: TRBV24-1
J gene: TRBJ2-7
CDR3 DNA: TGTGCCACCAACGCGGTCGGCGGGAAACTCCACGAGCAGTACTTC
CDR3 protein: CATNAVGGKLHEQYF

D gene: TRBD2
clone size: .
V gene: TRBV20-1
J gene: TRBJ2-3
CDR3 DNA: TGCAGTGCTAGAGGACTAGCGGGAGAACAAGATACGCAGTATTTT
CDR3 protein: CSARGLAGEQDTQYF

D gene: TRBD1
clone size: .
V gene: TRBV16
J gene: TRBJ1-2
CDR3 DNA: TGTGTCAGCAGCCTCTTGCACGACAGGGATTATGGCTACACCTTC
CDR3 protein: CVSSLLHDRDYGYTF

D gene: .
clone size: once
V gene: TRBV10-3
J gene: TRBJ1-6
CDR3 DNA: TGTGCCATCAGTGAGAAGGACCGAGGTTCTTCACCCCTCCATTTT
CDR3 protein: CAISEKDRGSSPLHF

D gene: .
clone size: .
V gene: TRBV10-3
J gene: TRBJ1-1
CDR3 DNA: TGTGCCACCTCTACTTGGGACAAAACAAACACTGAAGCTTTCTTT
CDR3 protein: CATSTWDKTNTEAFF

D gene: .
clone size: few
V gene: TRBV20-1
J gene: TRBJ2-3
CDR3 DNA: TGCAGTGCTATAGGAGTTACTGGAGATACGCAGTATTTT
CDR3 protein: CSAIGVTGDTQYF

D gene: .
clone size: many
V gene: TRBV29-1
J gene: TRBJ2-1
CDR3 DNA: TGCAGCGTTGTTACAGGATCCTACAATGAGCAGTTCTTC
CDR3 protein: CSVVTGSYNEQFF

D gene: TRBD2
clone size: .
V gene: TRBV30
J gene: TRBJ2-7
CDR3 DNA: TGTGCCTGGAGTGTAACGGGAGGAGTCTACGAGCAGTACTTC
CDR3 protein: CAWSVTGGVYEQYF

D gene: .
clone size: few
V gene: TRBV12-3/TRBV12-4
J gene: TRBJ1-5
CDR3 DNA: TGTGCCAGCACCCAAGGGGGTGGAAATCAGCCCCAGCATTTT
CDR3 protein: CASTQGGGNQPQHF

D gene: .
clone size: .
V gene: TRBV10-2
J gene: TRBJ2-7
CDR3 DNA: TGCGCCAGCAGTGAGTCTAGCGGCGGTGTCGGGATGTGCGAGCAGTACTTC
CDR3 protein: CASSESSGGVGMCEQYF

D gene: .
clone size: .
V gene: TRBV28
J gene: TRBJ1-4
CDR3 DNA: TGTGCCAGCAGTTTTTCCCGATCAGGGTGGCTGTTTTTT
CDR3 protein: CASSFSRSGWLFF

D gene: TRBD1
clone size: .
V gene: TRBV24-1
J gene: TRBJ2-7
CDR3 DNA: TGTGCCACCAGTGGGCCCGGACAGGAATTCTACGAGCAGTACTTC
CDR3 protein: CATSGPGQEFYEQYF

D gene: .
clone size: .
V gene: TRBV6-2/TRBV6-3
J gene: TRBJ1-1
CDR3 DNA: TGTGCCAGCAGTTACAGGGGACCTATGAACACTGAAGCTTTCTTT
CDR3 protein: CASSYRGPMNTEAFF

D gene: .
clone size: few
V gene: TRBV28
J gene: TRBJ2-7
CDR3 DNA: TGTGCCAGCAGTCCGTTCGGCGAGCAGTACTTC
CDR3 protein: CASSPFGEQYF

D gene: TRBD1
clone size: .
V gene: TRBV6-5
J gene: TRBJ2-3
CDR3 DNA: TGTGCCAGCAGTCGGGACAGGACTTTCGCGGATACGCAGTATTTT
CDR3 protein: CASSRDRTFADTQYF

D gene: .
clone size: .
V gene: TRBV29-1
J gene: TRBJ2-7
CDR3 DNA: TGCAGCGTTGGAGTACCAGCAGGAGGGCCCTACGAGCAGTACTTC
CDR3 protein: CSVGVPAGGPYEQYF